The 29 T cell receptor beta chains reported below all come from one sample, sequenced in a study of cytomegalovirus exposure and HLA in healthy donors. This table comes from immunoSEQ multiplex PCR, and its TCRdb copy is limited to in-frame clones, with some not included. The table has over 150,000 clones, 80% to 85% seen once. Sequencing was performed on PBMCs. These TCRs come from a woman aged 18-30 years in good health and CMV-seropositive.

The chain combines TRBV14 with TRBJ2-7; 7 nucleotides align to TRBD1. V lost 7 bases and J lost 3; bases outside the gene matches: 9. The CDR3 length is 14 residues. Germline CDR1 and CDR2: SGHDN and FVKESK. CDR3 in DNA: TGTGCCAGCAAGTTCCGGACAGGAAGCTACGAGCAGTACTTC. The encoded protein is CASKFRTGSYEQYF.

The chain couples TRBV29-1 to TRBJ1-2; tentative D call: TRBD1 (6 bases). CDR1 SQVTM and CDR2 ANQGSEA come from the germline V gene. CDR3 length: 11 amino acids. The V end lost 8 bases, the J end lost 8 bases, and 15 bases lay between the germline ends. The CDR3 sequence: CSSSSGEGYTF. CDR3 coding DNA: TGCAGCTCGAGCTCAGGGGAAGGCTACACCTTC. Filled out from reference TRBV29-1 and TRBJ1-2, the complete variable domain reads SAVISQKPSRDICQRGTSLTIQCQVDSQVTMMFWYRQQPGQSLTLIATANQGSEATYESGFVIDKFPISRPNLTFSTLTVSNMSPEDSSIYLCSSSSGEGYTFGSGTRLTVV.

The genes are TRBV5-6 and TRBJ2-1, with D possibly matching TRBD2 (7 bases). The CDR3 runs to 15 residues. The V gene lost 0 bases and the J gene lost 5 bases, with 12 bases spanning the gap. CDR1 is SGHDT, CDR2 YYEEEE, per germline. CDR3 sequence: CASSLGGGAHNEQFF. The CDR3 DNA follows: TGTGCCAGCAGCTTGGGAGGGGGGGCCCACAATGAGCAGTTCTTC.

The chain has TRBV7-6 and TRBJ2-7, with a weak D call TRBD1 (6 bases). V lost 5 bases to trimming and J lost 6 bases, with 14 bases between them. The CDR3 consists of 13 residues. Germline CDR1 SGHVS, CDR2 FNYEAQ. CDR3 nucleotide sequence: TGTGCCAGCAGCGCAGCACAGGGATCCGAGCAGTACTTC. Protein: CASSAAQGSEQYF.

This clone was found once. The chain recombines TRBV5-1 with TRBJ1-1; D is perhaps TRBD1 (5 bases). CDR3 length equals 11 residues. V gave up 10 bases and J gave up 1 base, with 8 bases separating them. Germline V CDR1 and CDR2: SGHRS, YFSETQ. CDR3 bases: TGCGCCTCCAGGGAGAACACTGAAGCTTTCTTT. Translated, it gives CASRENTEAFF.

This clone was seen only once. The rearrangement links TRBV27 to TRBJ1-2; 7 nucleotides align to TRBD1. The V segment lost 6 bases and the J segment 3 bases; nucleotides outside the gene matches: 4. This CDR3 spans 13 amino acids. Germline V gene data show CDR1 as MNHEY and CDR2 as SMNVEV (reference sequence). This CDR3 is CASRDGQDYGYTF. In DNA, the CDR3 is TGTGCCAGCAGGGACGGACAGGACTATGGCTACACCTTC.

This clone was recorded only once. The J gene is TRBJ2-3, the V gene TRBV5-4, with 8 positions matching TRBD2. V was clipped by 4 bases and J by 2 bases; unmatched bases: 3. The CDR3 runs 14 residues. Germline assignment: CDR1 SGHNT and CDR2 YYREEE (reference sequence). CDR3 in DNA: TGTGCCAGCAGCGGCGGGGGGTACACAGATACGCAGTATTTT. This encodes CASSGGGYTDTQYF.

The rearrangement joins TRBV7-6 to TRBJ2-7; D gene unclear. The V gene lost 2 bases and the J gene lost 4 bases, with 9 bases spanning the gap. The CDR3 has 13 residues. Germline CDR1 reads SGHVS; CDR2 reads FNYEAQ. The CDR3 is CASSLSPVYEQYF. The CDR3 DNA follows: TGTGCCAGCAGCTTAAGTCCAGTTTACGAGCAGTACTTC.

This rearrangement joins TRBV6-1 to TRBJ1-1; D not certain. V lost 4 bases to trimming and J lost 11 bases, with 14 bases between them. This CDR3 spans 12 amino acids. Germline CDR1 and CDR2: MNHNS and SASEGT. The CDR3, as DNA: TGTGCCAGCAGTGCGGACTATGGAGTGGCTTTCTTT. This gives the protein CASSADYGVAFF.

The sample holds one count of this clone. This rearrangement joins TRBV11-3 to TRBJ2-6; 9 bases are shared with TRBD1. CDR3 size: 17 residues. Per the germline V gene, CDR1 is SGHNT and CDR2 is YENEEA. Trimming removed 5 bases from V and 0 bases from J; junction bases left unmatched: 5. In DNA, the CDR3 is TGTGCCAGCAGCACCGGGACAGGGTCCTCTGGGGCCAACGTCCTGACTTTC. Amino acid sequence: CASSTGTGSSGANVLTF.

This clone was detected a few times. The rearrangement joins TRBV7-2 to TRBJ1-1; D gene ambiguous. The CDR3 is made up of 14 amino acids. V dropped 5 bases and J dropped 0 bases, with 10 bases sitting between them. The germline CDR1 and CDR2 sequences are SGHTA and FQGNSA. The chain's CDR3 is CASSQDTVNTEAFF. CDR3 bases: TGTGCCAGCAGCCAGGATACGGTGAACACTGAAGCTTTCTTT.

The chain joins TRBV6-6 to TRBJ1-1, with 7 bases matching TRBD1. The V segment lost 4 bases and the J segment 5 bases; nucleotides outside the gene matches: 7. This CDR3 spans 14 amino acids. The germline gives CDR1 MNHNY, CDR2 SVGAGI (reference sequence). CDR3 sequence: CASSSDRVRTEAFF. The CDR3 nucleotides are TGTGCCAGCAGTTCCGACAGGGTCCGAACTGAAGCTTTCTTT.

The chain couples TRBV6-1 to TRBJ1-5; D uncertain. Germline lookup yields CDR1 MNHNS and CDR2 SASEGT. This CDR3 is 15 amino acids long. Trimming took 2 bases from V and 4 from J, leaving 12 bases between them. CDR3 nucleotides: TGTGCCAGCAGTGAACGGTTTGGTCGGAATCAGCCCCAGCATTTT. It yields the protein CASSERFGRNQPQHF.

This clone appeared once. The CDR3 loop is CASSLFPGEAQYF. The CDR3 coding sequence is TGTGCCAGCAGTTTATTTCCGGGGGAGGCGCAGTACTTC. J is TRBJ2-7 and V is TRBV27; TRBD2 is a possible D gene (6 bases). Per germline, CDR1 MNHEY and CDR2 SMNVEV (reference sequence). V was shortened by 1 base and J by 9 bases, with 13 bases between the two germline ends. The CDR3 sequence is 13 residues long.

The rearrangement joins TRBV6-6 to TRBJ1-6; 7 bases are shared with TRBD1. V lost 6 bases and J lost 7; bases outside the gene matches: 9. The CDR3 length is 15 residues. Germline CDR1 MNHNY, CDR2 SVGAGI (reference sequence). The chain's CDR3 is CASRTGQAGNSPLHF. Written as DNA, the CDR3 is TGTGCCAGCAGAACCGGACAGGCTGGCAATTCACCCCTCCACTTT.

V usage is TRBV11-2 and J usage is TRBJ1-2, with 8 bases identical to TRBD1. V trimming: 5 bases; J trimming: 1 base; junction bases outside the gene matches: 12. Germline V gene lookup returns CDR1 SGHAT and CDR2 FQNNGV. The CDR3 spans 17 residues. As DNA, the CDR3 is TGTGCCAGCAGCCCACCCACAGGGGGAACCTTTAACTATGGCTACACCTTC. Its protein product is CASSPPTGGTFNYGYTF.

The chain is built from TRBV5-4 and TRBJ2-1; the match to TRBD2 covers 8 bases. Trimming took 4 bases from V and 8 from J; bases not matched to a gene: 17. Per germline, CDR1 SGHNT and CDR2 YYREEE (reference sequence). The CDR3 loop spans 17 amino acids. The CDR3, as DNA: TGTGCCAGCAGCCCCGCCGCGAGGCGGGGGGATCACGATGAGCAGTTCTTC. The encoded protein is CASSPAARRGDHDEQFF.

This clone was counted between two and nine times. This chain uses TRBV4-1 with TRBJ2-3; a weak D match, TRBD2 (5 bases). The ends were cut back, 1 base at V and 9 bases at J, with 17 bases in the middle. The CDR3 contains 15 residues. Germline V CDR1 and CDR2: MGHRA, YSYEKL. CDR3 residues: CASSQGRSGEPTQYF. DNA for the CDR3: TGCGCCAGCAGCCAAGGGCGGTCTGGGGAGCCGACGCAGTATTTT.

This clone was recorded once. V usage is TRBV5-1 and J usage is TRBJ2-7; the match to TRBD1 covers 10 bases. The CDR3 totals 15 residues. The ends lost 1 base at V and 7 bases at J; junction bases unmatched: 8. Germline V gene sequence: CDR1 SGHRS, CDR2 YFSETQ. The CDR3 reads CASSLQGQGPSEQYF. The DNA for the CDR3 is TGCGCCAGCAGCTTGCAGGGACAGGGGCCCTCGGAGCAGTACTTC.

V gene TRBV5-6 combines with J gene TRBJ2-2, with D perhaps matching TRBD1 (5 bases). This CDR3 spans 16 amino acids. The V gene's germline CDR1 is SGHDT and CDR2 YYEEEE. V was shortened by 4 bases and J by 2 bases, with 15 bases between the two germline ends. The CDR3 coding sequence is TGTGCCAGCAGCCTAAGTCGGACACCCAACACCGGGGAGCTGTTTTTT. Translating gives CASSLSRTPNTGELFF.

This clone was picked up one time. The gene calls are TRBV4-1 and TRBJ1-2; TRBD1 might be the D (5 bases). The CDR3 contains 14 residues. V lost 0 bases to trimming and J lost 2 bases, with 7 bases between them. CDR1 MGHRA and CDR2 YSYEKL come from the germline V gene. The DNA of the CDR3 is TGCGCCAGCAGCCAAGAGACAGCGAACTATGGCTACACCTTC. Protein product: CASSQETANYGYTF.

This chain joins TRBV7-2 and TRBJ2-7, with 10 positions matching TRBD2. This CDR3 region has 15 residues. CDR1 is SGHTA, CDR2 FQGNSA, per germline. V lost 6 bases, J lost 4 bases, and 9 bases stayed unmatched. The CDR3 DNA reads TGTGCCAGCAGGTTAAAAGGACTAGCGGTGTACGAGCAGTACTTC. It specifies CASRLKGLAVYEQYF.

The genes are TRBV29-1 and TRBJ2-7; a possible D gene is TRBD1 (6 bases). This CDR3 is built from 12 residues. The germline CDR1 and CDR2 sequences are SQVTM and ANQGSEA. Trimming stripped 6 bases from V and 3 bases from J, with 12 bases between. DNA of the CDR3: TGCAGCGTCCTCCAACAGGGCTACGAGCAGTACTTC. This gives the protein CSVLQQGYEQYF.

The chain combines TRBV4-3 with TRBJ1-2; 7 positions match TRBD1. Germline loops: CDR1 LGHNA, CDR2 YSLEER. Trimming at V came to 4 bases and at J to 0 bases, leaving 5 bases not matched to a gene. CDR3 length: 15 residues. CDR3 sequence: CASSRQTGTNYGYTF. In DNA, the CDR3 is TGCGCCAGCAGCCGACAGACAGGGACTAACTATGGCTACACCTTC.

The rearrangement joins TRBV11-2 to TRBJ2-3; 13 bases agree with TRBD2. The V gene's germline CDR1 is SGHAT and CDR2 FQNNGV. V lost 7 bases and J lost 2; bases outside the gene matches: 12. CDR3 size: 18 residues. The CDR3 region is CASTNGLAGDTFTDTQYF. In nucleotides, the CDR3 is TGTGCCAGCACCAACGGACTAGCGGGGGACACATTCACAGATACGCAGTATTTT.

The J gene is TRBJ2-1, the V gene TRBV5-1; 11 bases line up with TRBD2. The trim removed 1 base at V and 0 bases at J, leaving 9 bases unmatched. Germline CDR1 is SGHRS and CDR2 is YFSETQ. The CDR3 totals 19 residues. CDR3 amino acids: CASSLLAGGQRSSYNEQFF. In DNA, the CDR3 is TGCGCCAGCAGCTTGCTAGCGGGGGGACAGAGAAGCTCCTACAATGAGCAGTTCTTC. Filled out from reference TRBV5-1 and TRBJ2-1, the complete variable domain reads KAGVTQTPRYLIKTRGQQVTLSCSPISGHRSVSWYQQTPGQGLQFLFEYFSETQRNKGNFPGRFSGRQFSNSRSEMNVSTLELGDSALYLCASSLLAGGQRSSYNEQFFGPGTRLTVL.

The V call is TRBV5-1, the J call TRBJ2-1, with D perhaps TRBD2 (5 bases). Trimming stripped 2 bases from V and 0 bases from J, with 12 bases between. Looked up from germline, CDR1 is SGHRS and CDR2 is YFSETQ. This CDR3 is 16 amino acids long. The CDR3 nucleotides read TGCGCCAGCAGCTTATGGGTAGCGAACTCCTACAATGAGCAGTTCTTC. It yields the protein CASSLWVANSYNEQFF.

This chain uses TRBV4-1 with TRBJ2-1; 10 bases agree with TRBD2. CDR1 and CDR2 from the germline V gene are MGHRA and YSYEKL. The CDR3 has 17 residues. After removal of 1 base from V and 2 bases from J, the junction contained 5 bases not matched to a gene. As DNA, the CDR3 is TGCGCCAGCAGCCAAGGTCGAGCGGGGGGGCCCTACAATGAGCAGTTCTTC. It translates to CASSQGRAGGPYNEQFF.

V gene TRBV6-6 combines with J gene TRBJ2-7; 10 bases match TRBD2. From germline, CDR1 is MNHNY and CDR2 SVGAGI (reference sequence). The CDR3 has 15 residues. Trimming at V came to 4 bases and at J to 3 bases, leaving 6 bases not matched to a gene. Written as DNA, the CDR3 is TGTGCCAGCAGTTGGAGCGGGGGGGCCGACTACGAGCAGTACTTC. This sequence encodes CASSWSGGADYEQYF.